These 11 T cell receptor beta chains share one sample of origin, sequenced in a study of T cells in Graves' hyperthyroidism and ophthalmopathy. TCR beta CDR3 sequences were amplified from RNA transcripts. An initial round of RT-PCR targeting the TCR CDR3 relied on the HTBI primer set. MiXCR was run by TCRdb on the multiplex PCR reads, yielding one entry per CDR3 protein. The table includes roughly 580,000 distinct CDR3 sequences, around 42% detected once. The sequenced material came from peripheral blood or thyroid tissue (not recorded which). The receptors stem from a woman in her late teens or twenties with Graves' hyperthyroidism.

This clonotype was seen ten or more times. In nucleotides, the CDR3 is TGTGCCACCAGGCCGTCGGGCCCTGGAAACACCATATATTTT. Amino acids: CATRPSGPGNTIYF. The genes are TRBV24-1 and TRBJ1-3; D is ambiguous. The CDR3 contains 14 residues. From germline, CDR1 is KGHDR and CDR2 SFDVKD. Trimming pared 7 bases from V and 2 bases from J, leaving 11 bases between.

J is TRBJ2-4 and V is TRBV2; D is undetermined. This CDR3 contains 11 residues. Germline V CDR1 and CDR2: SNHLY, FYNNEI. Trimming took 7 bases from V and 5 from J, leaving 6 bases between them. The CDR3 loop reads CASTEENIQYF. The CDR3 coding sequence is TGTGCCAGCACCGAGGAAAACATTCAGTACTTC.

The chain uses TRBV12-3 or TRBV12-4 and TRBJ2-5; D unresolved. V lost 3 bases, J lost 5 bases, and 10 bases lay in between. CDR3 length: 13 residues. The CDR3 DNA follows: TGTGCCAGCAGTTTTCGCGGCTGGGAGACCCAGTACTTC. This gives the protein CASSFRGWETQYF.

The chain joins TRBV29-1 to TRBJ2-5; perhaps TRBD2 as D (6 bases). The DNA matches TRBJ2-1 better at its end, which makes the J call doubtful. The V gene's germline CDR1 is SQVTM and CDR2 ANQGSEA. The CDR3 is 12 residues long. The CDR3 DNA follows: TGCAGCGTTGCACGGAGGGACGGTGAGCAGTTCTTC. Translation gives CSVARRDGEQFF.

The table lists this clonotype with a count of one. No conserved phenylalanine or tryptophan is present at the end of the CDR3, so a read error is the likely explanation. The chain couples TRBV15 to TRBJ1-6; perhaps TRBD1 as D (5 bases). Per germline, CDR1 LNHNV and CDR2 YYDKDF (reference sequence). The CDR3 is 15 amino acids. V gave up 0 bases and J gave up 7 bases, with 10 bases separating them. The CDR3: CATSRETAGNSPLHS. CDR3 nucleotide sequence: TGTGCCACCAGCAGAGAGACAGCTGGAAATTCACCCCTCCACTCT.

This clonotype was observed once. The rearrangement uses TRBV29-1 and TRBJ1-1; D gene uncertain. Germline CDR1 reads SQVTM; CDR2 reads ANQGSEA. This CDR3 has 14 residues. V dropped 0 bases and J dropped 5 bases, with 13 bases sitting between them. CDR3 nucleotide sequence: TGCAGCGTTGAAGAAAGCGGGAAGGAGACTGAAGCTTTCTTT. It yields the protein CSVEESGKETEAFF. Full variable domain (missing parts from reference TRBV29-1 and TRBJ1-1): SAVISQKPSRDICQRGTSLTIQCQVDSQVTMMFWYRQQPGQSLTLIATANQGSEATYESGFVIDKFPISRPNLTFSTLTVSNMSPEDSSIYLCSVEESGKETEAFFGQGTRLTVV.

This clonotype has only a few counts. The chain is built from TRBV2 and TRBJ2-2; D ambiguous. The CDR3 totals 15 residues. Trimming took 4 bases from V and 2 from J, leaving 11 bases between them. CDR1 and CDR2 from the germline V gene are SNHLY and FYNNEI. The CDR3 spells CASSVWRRNTGELFF. In DNA form, the CDR3 reads TGTGCCAGCAGTGTCTGGCGGAGAAACACCGGGGAGCTGTTTTTT.

This clonotype appeared a few times. The J gene is TRBJ1-4, the V gene TRBV2, with 7 positions matching TRBD1. This CDR3 has 14 residues. Per germline, CDR1 SNHLY and CDR2 FYNNEI. After removal of 7 bases from V and 3 bases from J, the junction contained 5 bases not matched to a gene. The CDR3 protein is CASNPTGANEKLFF. DNA for the CDR3: TGTGCCAGCAATCCCACAGGGGCTAATGAAAAACTGTTTTTT.

The chain joins TRBV2 to TRBJ2-2; 8 bases are shared with TRBD1. The CDR3 runs 12 residues. Germline V gene data show CDR1 as SNHLY and CDR2 as FYNNEI. Losses at the gene ends were 6 bases for V and 11 bases for J; bases not matched to a gene: 5. CDR3 DNA: TGTGCCAGCAGGGACAGGGTGGGCGAGCTGTTTTTT. It yields the protein CASRDRVGELFF.

This clonotype was detected a few times. The gene calls are TRBV29-1 and TRBJ2-5; 9 bases agree with TRBD1. The germline V gene encodes CDR1 SQVTM and CDR2 ANQGSEA. The CDR3 is made up of 12 amino acids. J lost 5 bases, V lost 7 bases, and 5 bases had no gene match. The CDR3 sequence: CSARQGVETQYF. CDR3 coding DNA: TGCAGCGCTAGACAGGGGGTTGAGACCCAGTACTTC.

The sample holds many counts of this clonotype. V usage is TRBV7-9 and J usage is TRBJ2-7; the D is unclear. The CDR3 length is 14 residues. With 1 base removed from V and 5 bases from J, the gap between germline ends came to 12 bases. Germline assignment: CDR1 SEHNR and CDR2 FQNEAQ (reference sequence). The CDR3 reads CASSLVERWDEQYF. CDR3 DNA: TGTGCCAGCAGCTTAGTCGAGAGGTGGGACGAGCAGTACTTC.